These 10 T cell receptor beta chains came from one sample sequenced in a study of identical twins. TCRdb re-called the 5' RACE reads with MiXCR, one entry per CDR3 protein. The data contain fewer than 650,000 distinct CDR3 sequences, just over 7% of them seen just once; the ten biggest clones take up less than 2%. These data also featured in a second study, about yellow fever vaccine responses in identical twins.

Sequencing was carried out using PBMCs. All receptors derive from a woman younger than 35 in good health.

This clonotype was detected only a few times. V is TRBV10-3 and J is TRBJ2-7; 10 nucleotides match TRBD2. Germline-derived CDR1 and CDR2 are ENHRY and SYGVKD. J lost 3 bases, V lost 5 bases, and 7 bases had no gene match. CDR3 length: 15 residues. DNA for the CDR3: TGTGCCATCAGTCGGACTAGCGGCACGAACTACGAGCAGTACTTC. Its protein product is CAISRTSGTNYEQYF.

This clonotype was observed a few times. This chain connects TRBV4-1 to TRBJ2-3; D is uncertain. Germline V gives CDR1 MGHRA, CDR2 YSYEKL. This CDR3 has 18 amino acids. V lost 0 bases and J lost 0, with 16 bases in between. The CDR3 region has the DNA TGCGCCAGCAGCCAAGATAGGAAGGCCCTCATTAGCACAGATACGCAGTATTTT. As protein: CASSQDRKALISTDTQYF.

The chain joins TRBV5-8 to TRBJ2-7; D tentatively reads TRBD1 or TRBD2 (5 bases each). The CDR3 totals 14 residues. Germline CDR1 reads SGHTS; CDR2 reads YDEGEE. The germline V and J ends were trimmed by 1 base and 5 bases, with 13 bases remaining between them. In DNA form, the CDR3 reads TGTGCCAGCAGCTTGAATTATGGGACCAACGAGCAGTACTTC. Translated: CASSLNYGTNEQYF.

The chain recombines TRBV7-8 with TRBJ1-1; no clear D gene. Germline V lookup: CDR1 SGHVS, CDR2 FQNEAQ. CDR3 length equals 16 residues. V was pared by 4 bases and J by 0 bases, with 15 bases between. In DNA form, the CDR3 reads TGTGCCAGCAGCTACCCACCGGGCCTTGTGAACACTGAAGCTTTCTTT. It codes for CASSYPPGLVNTEAFF.

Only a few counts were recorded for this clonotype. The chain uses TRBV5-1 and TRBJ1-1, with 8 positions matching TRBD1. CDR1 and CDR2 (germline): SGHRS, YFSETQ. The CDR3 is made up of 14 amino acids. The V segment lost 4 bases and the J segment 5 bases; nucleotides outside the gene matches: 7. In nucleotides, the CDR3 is TGCGCCAGCAGCCCGTTGACAGGGGAAACTGAAGCTTTCTTT. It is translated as CASSPLTGETEAFF.

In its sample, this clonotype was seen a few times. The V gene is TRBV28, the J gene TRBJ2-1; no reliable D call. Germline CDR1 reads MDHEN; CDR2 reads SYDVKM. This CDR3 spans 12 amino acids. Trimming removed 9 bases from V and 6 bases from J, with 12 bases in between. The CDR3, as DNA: TGTGCCAGTTGGACGACCGGCAATGAGCAGTTCTTC. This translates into CASWTTGNEQFF. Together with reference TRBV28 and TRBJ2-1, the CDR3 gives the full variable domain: DVKVTQSSRYLVKRTGEKVFLECVQDMDHENMFWYRQDPGLGLRLIYFSYDVKMKEKGDIPEGYSVSREKKERFSLILESASTNQTSMYLCASWTTGNEQFFGPGTRLTVL.

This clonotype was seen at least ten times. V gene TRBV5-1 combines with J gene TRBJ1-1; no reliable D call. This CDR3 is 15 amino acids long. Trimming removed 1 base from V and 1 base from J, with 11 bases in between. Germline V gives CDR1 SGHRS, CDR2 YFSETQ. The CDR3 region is CASSLQSGANTEAFF. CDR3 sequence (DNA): TGCGCCAGCAGCTTGCAGTCAGGAGCGAACACTGAAGCTTTCTTT.

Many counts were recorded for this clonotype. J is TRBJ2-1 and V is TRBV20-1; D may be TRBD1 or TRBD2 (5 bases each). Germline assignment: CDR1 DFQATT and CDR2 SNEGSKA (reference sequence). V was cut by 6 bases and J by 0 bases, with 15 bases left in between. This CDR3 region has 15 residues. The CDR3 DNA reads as TGCAGTGCCTTACGGGACCTTAGCTCCTACAATGAGCAGTTCTTC. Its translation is CSALRDLSSYNEQFF.

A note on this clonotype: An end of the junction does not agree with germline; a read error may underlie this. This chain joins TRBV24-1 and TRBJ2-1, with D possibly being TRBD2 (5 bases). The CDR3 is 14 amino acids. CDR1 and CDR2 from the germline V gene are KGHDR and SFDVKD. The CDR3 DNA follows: TGTGCCACCAGTGCCCAGCGGAACTACAATGATCAGTTCTTC. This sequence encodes CATSAQRNYNDQFF.

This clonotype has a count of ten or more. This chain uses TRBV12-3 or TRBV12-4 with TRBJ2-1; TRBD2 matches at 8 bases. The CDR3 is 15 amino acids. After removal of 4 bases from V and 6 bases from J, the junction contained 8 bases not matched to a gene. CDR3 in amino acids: CASSSPPRGVNEQFF. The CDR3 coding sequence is TGTGCCAGCAGTTCCCCCCCGCGGGGGGTCAATGAGCAGTTCTTC.